The rows below give T cell receptor beta chains drawn from one sample of a study of Ad26.COV2.S vaccination and SARS-CoV-2 variants. Sequencing was performed with immunoSEQ multiplex PCR; in TCRdb, only in-frame clones are kept and a portion is missing. Of over 250,000 clones listed, more than 70% are singletons. Specimen: peripheral blood, collected in a trial of Ad26.COV2.S vaccine versus placebo. The receptors originated from a person between 18 and 65 years old who received the Ad26.COV2.S COVID-19 vaccine or a placebo. CDR3s include the opening cysteine and the closing phenylalanine or tryptophan. The D gene is left open where the match is weak. Expanded clones get a size class; other rows say once, few or many, or leave the size out.

>TRBJ1-2|NA|NA|TRBV28
TGTGCCAGCAGCCCCCGGGCCTATGGCTACACCTTC
CASSPRAYGYTF
>TRBJ1-1|NA|NA|TRBV7-2
TGTGCCAGCAGCCTCCTCGGGGACACTGAAGCTTTCTTT
CASSLLGDTEAFF
>TRBJ1-2|NA|NA|TRBV7-8
TGTGCCAGCAGCTCAAAAGGGTCAGGGCCCTATGGCTACACCTTC
CASSSKGSGPYGYTF
>TRBJ2-3|NA|NA|TRBV7-2
TGTGCCAGCAGCTTATTTTCGGGTTTTGCAGATACGCAGTATTTT
CASSLFSGFADTQYF
>TRBJ2-5|once|NA|TRBV13
TGTGCCAGCAGCACGTACAGGGGGGGGACCCAGTACTTC
CASSTYRGGTQYF
>TRBJ1-2|few|NA|TRBV7-2
TGTGCCAGCAGCTTAGTGGAGGGATTCTATGGCTACACCTTC
CASSLVEGFYGYTF
>TRBJ2-5|NA|NA|TRBV3-1/TRBV3-2
TGTGCCAGCAGGGCACCGCCCCAAGAGACCCAGTACTTC
CASRAPPQETQYF
>TRBJ1-2|NA|NA|TRBV7-6
TGTGCCAGCAGCTTAGAAAGGGGGGACCTGCGCTATGGCTACACCTTC
CASSLERGDLRYGYTF
>TRBJ2-7|NA|TRBD2|TRBV20-1
TGCAGTGCTAGTAGGGCTAGCGGGAGTTACGAGCAGTACTTC
CSASRASGSYEQYF
>TRBJ2-3|NA|TRBD1|TRBV11-2
TGTGCCAGCAGCCGTACCGGGACAGCGACAGATACGCAGTATTTT
CASSRTGTATDTQYF
>TRBJ1-2|few|NA|TRBV6-5
TGTGCCAGCAGTTACTCCCGGGGGACATATGGCTACACCTTC
CASSYSRGTYGYTF
>TRBJ2-5|NA|NA|TRBV18
TGTGCCAGCTCACCACAGGGGGGGGAGACCCAGTACTTC
CASSPQGGETQYF
>TRBJ2-1|NA|NA|TRBV18
TGTGCCAGCTCACCAGGGAGCTCCTACAATGAGCAGTTCTTC
CASSPGSSYNEQFF
>TRBJ2-7|NA|NA|TRBV6-2/TRBV6-3
TGTGCCAGCAGTTACAGACCCTACGAGCAGTACTTC
CASSYRPYEQYF
>TRBJ2-7|NA|TRBD2|TRBV7-2
TGTGCCAGCAGCTTAGTCCAGGGGCTAGCGGGACTCCTCTACGAGCAGTACTTC
CASSLVQGLAGLLYEQYF
>TRBJ2-1|NA|TRBD2|TRBV5-1
TGCGCCAGCAGGCCCCCGGGACTAGCGGGAGGGGAGCAGTTCTTC
CASRPPGLAGGEQFF
>TRBJ1-1|few|NA|TRBV7-8
TGTGCCAGCAGCTCTCAAGGGACCGAGACCCTATACACTGAAGCTTTCTTT
CASSSQGTETLYTEAFF
>TRBJ2-1|NA|NA|TRBV6-5
TGTGCCAGCACTTCCGGGGGTGAACCCAATGAGCAGTTCTTC
CASTSGGEPNEQFF
>TRBJ1-1|few|TRBD1|TRBV5-4
TGTGCCAGCAGACAGGGGACTGAAGCTTTCTTT
CASRQGTEAFF
>TRBJ2-3|NA|NA|TRBV7-2
TGTGCCAGCAGCTTAGCCAACACAGATACGCAGTATTTT
CASSLANTDTQYF
>TRBJ2-2|NA|TRBD2|TRBV2
TGTGCCAGCAGTGAAGAAGCGGGAGCCGGGGAGCTGTTTTTT
CASSEEAGAGELFF
>TRBJ2-2|NA|TRBD1|TRBV4-3
TGCGCCAGCAGCCAAGATAAAGACAGGGGGTGGTCCGGGGAGCTGTTTTTT
CASSQDKDRGWSGELFF
>TRBJ1-1|NA|NA|TRBV6-5
TGTGCCAGCAGTTGGGGGGGGCCGAACACTGAAGCTTTCTTT
CASSWGGPNTEAFF
>TRBJ2-1|NA|TRBD2|TRBV11-2
TGTGCCAGCAGCTTGATATGGGGACTATCCCAAGGCGGTGAGCAGTTCTTC
CASSLIWGLSQGGEQFF
>TRBJ2-5|NA|NA|TRBV4-1
TGCGCCAGCAGCCAAGGTGAACGGGGGGCCACGGAGACCCAGTACTTC
CASSQGERGATETQYF
>TRBJ1-2|NA|NA|TRBV5-1
TGCGCCAGCAGCTTAGCGAGCCTTACCCGGGACTATGGCTACACCTTC
CASSLASLTRDYGYTF
>TRBJ2-6|NA|TRBD2|TRBV5-4
TGTGCCAGCAGCTTAGGACTAGCGGGGGTCTCTGGGGCCAACGTCCTGACTTTC
CASSLGLAGVSGANVLTF
>TRBJ1-5|NA|TRBD1|TRBV2
TGTGCCAGCAAGGGACAGGGCAATCAGCCCCAGCATTTT
CASKGQGNQPQHF
>TRBJ1-1|NA|TRBD1|TRBV18
TGTGCCAGCTCACCCCGGGACAGGGGAAACACTGAAGCTTTCTTT
CASSPRDRGNTEAFF
>TRBJ1-5|NA|TRBD1|TRBV3-1/TRBV3-2
TGTGCCAGCAGCCAAGATGCCCACCGGGACAGGGTCTCCCAGCCCCAGCATTTT
CASSQDAHRDRVSQPQHF
>TRBJ1-1|NA|NA|TRBV5-8
TGTGCCAGCAGCTTCCCCAGATTGACTGAAGCTTTCTTT
CASSFPRLTEAFF
>TRBJ1-1|NA|NA|TRBV21-1
TGTGCCAGCAGCAAAGGTTTGACCCGGGACGGACTACTGAACACTGAAGCTTTCTTT
CASSKGLTRDGLLNTEAFF
>TRBJ2-1|NA|TRBD2|TRBV18
TGTGCCAGCTCACCTACTAGCGGGAGCTACAATGAGCAGTTCTTC
CASSPTSGSYNEQFF
>TRBJ2-5|NA|TRBD1|TRBV5-6
TGTGCCAGCAGCGCCGGACAGGGGAGGCGTCAAGAGACCCAGTACTTC
CASSAGQGRRQETQYF
>TRBJ2-2|NA|NA|TRBV6-6
TGTGCCAGCAGTTACTCAGGGGGTACGAACACCGGGGAGCTGTTTTTT
CASSYSGGTNTGELFF
>TRBJ1-1|NA|TRBD1|TRBV11-2
TGTGCCAGCAGCTCTGGACAGGGCATGGATGCTTTCTTT
CASSSGQGMDAFF
>TRBJ1-5|few|TRBD1|TRBV19
TGTGCCAGTAGTATGGGGGACAGAGGCAATCAGCCCCAGCATTTT
CASSMGDRGNQPQHF
>TRBJ2-7|NA|TRBD2|TRBV7-8
TGTGCCAGCAGCCCATACCGACTAGCGGGAGCCTACGAGCAGTACTTC
CASSPYRLAGAYEQYF